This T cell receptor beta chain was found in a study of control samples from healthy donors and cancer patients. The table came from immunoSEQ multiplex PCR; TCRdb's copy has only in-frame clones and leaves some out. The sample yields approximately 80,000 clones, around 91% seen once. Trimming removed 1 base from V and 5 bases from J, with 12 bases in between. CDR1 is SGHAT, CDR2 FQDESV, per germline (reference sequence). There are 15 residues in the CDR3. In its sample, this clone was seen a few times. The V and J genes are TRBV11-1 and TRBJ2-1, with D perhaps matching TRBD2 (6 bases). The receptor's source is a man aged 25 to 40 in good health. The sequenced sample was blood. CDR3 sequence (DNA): TGTGCCAGCAGCTTAGATAGCGGATATCACAATGAGCAGTTCTTC. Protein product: CASSLDSGYHNEQFF.